Listed below are T cell receptor beta chains from one sample, sequenced in a study of T-cell reconstitution after alpha-beta-depleted transplantation in children. TCRdb called the PCR reads again in MiXCR, with one record for every CDR3 protein. The sample contains almost 400,000 distinct CDR3 sequences, roughly 20% of which appear only once. The sample here was PBMCs from the stem cell graft donor, taken from the stem cell graft. These receptor sequences come from a human donor who donated a stem cell graft to a child with acute myeloid leukemia. CDR3s include the opening cysteine and the closing phenylalanine or tryptophan. Fields, in order: CDR3 DNA, CDR3 protein, J gene, D gene, V gene, clone size. A D gene is named only where the DNA matches it firmly. The size of a clone is reported for some rows only, either as once, few or many, or as a class for expanded clones.

TGCAGTGCCCTTCCTGGAAATGAGGGAGTCACAGATACGCAGTATTTT	CSALPGNEGVTDTQYF	TRBJ2-3	NA	TRBV20-1	NA
TGTGCCATCGACGATATTAACAATCGCAATGAGCAGTTCTTC	CAIDDINNRNEQFF	TRBJ2-1	NA	TRBV24-1	few
TGTGCCAGCAGTTTCAGGGGGCGTCTGTATGGCTACACCTTC	CASSFRGRLYGYTF	TRBJ1-2	TRBD1	TRBV28	once
TGTGCCAGCAGCCCGACTAGCGGGGGGGGAGAGACCCAGTACTTC	CASSPTSGGGETQYF	TRBJ2-5	TRBD2	TRBV7-3	NA
TGTGCCAGCACTCAGGGGTTTAGGGCTTTCTTT	CASTQGFRAFF	TRBJ1-1	NA	TRBV12-3/TRBV12-4	NA
TGTGCCAGCAGCGTGGTCCTAGCGGGTCCCGGGGAGCTGTTTTTT	CASSVVLAGPGELFF	TRBJ2-2	TRBD2	TRBV11-2	many
TGCGCCAGCAGCTTGTTAGGTACAGCGGGAGGCACAGATACGCAGTATTTT	CASSLLGTAGGTDTQYF	TRBJ2-3	TRBD2	TRBV5-1	NA
TGTGCCTGGAGTCTCGACGAGGGCGTCTACGAGCAGTACTTC	CAWSLDEGVYEQYF	TRBJ2-7	NA	TRBV30	NA
TGTGCCAGCAGTTTCATCGGACAGGGGGCGAAAGGTGGGTGGTTCTTC	CASSFIGQGAKGGWFF	TRBJ2-1	TRBD1	TRBV12-3/TRBV12-4	few
TGTGCCAGCAGGGTAGGACAGGGGGCTAACGAGCAGTACTTC	CASRVGQGANEQYF	TRBJ2-7	TRBD1	TRBV12-3/TRBV12-4	NA
TGTGCCAGCATCCGGGACAGAACCTATGGCGAGTCCTACGAGCAGTACTTC	CASIRDRTYGESYEQYF	TRBJ2-7	TRBD1	TRBV2	NA
TGTGCCAGCTCAAGGACTAGCGGGCGAGACAATGAGCAGTTCTTC	CASSRTSGRDNEQFF	TRBJ2-1	TRBD2	TRBV18	NA
TGTGCCAGCAGTTACTCGAGCGCAGTCCAAGAGACCCAGTACTTC	CASSYSSAVQETQYF	TRBJ2-5	NA	TRBV6-5	NA
TGTGCCAGCAGTCCGCAATTAGCGGGAGTTCGCGATGAGCAGTTCTTC	CASSPQLAGVRDEQFF	TRBJ2-1	TRBD2	TRBV12-3/TRBV12-4	many
TGTGCCAGCAGCTTAGTGTCCTCAACGACTAGGCAGTACAATGAGCAGTTCTTC	CASSLVSSTTRQYNEQFF	TRBJ2-1	NA	TRBV11-1	once
TGTGCCAGCAGCTTCTTGGCGTTACCGCGAAACACCATATATTTT	CASSFLALPRNTIYF	TRBJ1-3	NA	TRBV5-6	NA
TGCAGTGCTAGGCCAACCGGGAGGCCCACAGATACGCAGTATTTT	CSARPTGRPTDTQYF	TRBJ2-3	TRBD2	TRBV20-1	NA
TGTGCCACCAGTGTTGGGGATCGGGAGACCGGGGAGCTGTTTTTT	CATSVGDRETGELFF	TRBJ2-2	NA	TRBV24-1	NA
TGCGCCAGCAGCCAAGATCTAGGCCAAATTCCGCCCCGTTTTCACAATGAGCAGTTCTTC	CASSQDLGQIPPRFHNEQFF	TRBJ2-1	NA	TRBV4-3	few
TGCAGTGCAAGAAAGAACACTGAAGCTTTCTTT	CSARKNTEAFF	TRBJ1-1	NA	TRBV20-1	NA
TGTGCCATCAGTGTGACTAGCGGGGTCACAGATACGCAGTATTTT	CAISVTSGVTDTQYF	TRBJ2-3	TRBD2	TRBV10-3	few
TGTGCCAGCAGCAACCCAGGGACTAGCAGGCAAGAGACCCAGTACTTC	CASSNPGTSRQETQYF	TRBJ2-5	TRBD2	TRBV11-2	few
TGTGCCAGCAGCTTAGTGCTAGCTGTTCAAGAGACCCAGTACTTC	CASSLVLAVQETQYF	TRBJ2-5	NA	TRBV7-2	many
TGTGCCAGCAGGACTGGAGGGTCCAAAAACATTCAGTACTTC	CASRTGGSKNIQYF	TRBJ2-4	NA	TRBV12-3/TRBV12-4	NA
TGTGCCAGCAGCAATAGCGGGAGCTACGAGCAGTACTTC	CASSNSGSYEQYF	TRBJ2-7	TRBD2	TRBV12-3/TRBV12-4	few
TGTGCCTGGAGTGGGGGACTAGCGAGTGACTACGAGCAGTACTTC	CAWSGGLASDYEQYF	TRBJ2-7	TRBD2	TRBV30	few
TGTGCCAGCAGGAGGGACTACTCTGGCAATGAGCAGTTCTTC	CASRRDYSGNEQFF	TRBJ2-1	TRBD2	TRBV12-3/TRBV12-4	few
TGTGCCAGCAGCTTTCCGGGACACGTCTACGAGCAGTACTTC	CASSFPGHVYEQYF	TRBJ2-7	NA	TRBV12-3/TRBV12-4	few
TGTGCCATCAGTCGGGATAGCAATCAGCCCCAGCATTTT	CAISRDSNQPQHF	TRBJ1-5	NA	TRBV10-3	many
TGTGCCAGCAGTTTTTTGGGCGGAAACTACGAGCAGTACTTC	CASSFLGGNYEQYF	TRBJ2-7	NA	TRBV28	NA
TGTGCCAGCAGCTTAGTGAAGGGGTTTCAGCAAGAGACCCAGTACTTC	CASSLVKGFQQETQYF	TRBJ2-5	NA	TRBV7-2	NA
TGTGCCAGCAGCCAAGGGGCGGGGGGAAAGGACGAGCAGTACTTC	CASSQGAGGKDEQYF	TRBJ2-7	TRBD2	TRBV4-2	NA
TGTGCCAGCAGTGACGGATCAAAAGGGGAGGACTTC	CASSDGSKGEDF	TRBJ2-5	NA	TRBV25-1	many
TGCGCCAGCAGCTCCCATCTACCAGGGGGCGATGAGCAGTTCTTC	CASSSHLPGGDEQFF	TRBJ2-1	TRBD1	TRBV5-1	NA
TGTGCCAGCAGCCTAGGCGCTAGCTCCGAGCAGTACTTC	CASSLGASSEQYF	TRBJ2-7	NA	TRBV7-2	NA
TGTGCCAGCAGTGGTCGTCTGCCAGAAGTCTCTGGAAACACCATATATTTT	CASSGRLPEVSGNTIYF	TRBJ1-3	NA	TRBV25-1	NA
TGTGCCAGCAGGGGACTAGCGGGAGGGCCTCGGGAGACCCAGTACTTC	CASRGLAGGPRETQYF	TRBJ2-5	TRBD2	TRBV12-3/TRBV12-4	many
TGTGCCAGCAGCCAAGCTTCCGACACCTCCTACGAGCAGTACTTC	CASSQASDTSYEQYF	TRBJ2-7	NA	TRBV4-2	few
TGTGCCAGCAGTTTACCCAAACTGCCGGGACTTCAGAAAGAGACCCAGTACTTC	CASSLPKLPGLQKETQYF	TRBJ2-5	NA	TRBV28	once
TGTGCCAGCAGCGACCGACAGAGCTCCTACAATGAGCAGTTCTTC	CASSDRQSSYNEQFF	TRBJ2-1	NA	TRBV9	NA
TGTGCCAGCAAACAGGGGTACGGGGAGCTGTTTTTT	CASKQGYGELFF	TRBJ2-2	TRBD1	TRBV6-2/TRBV6-3	NA
TGCAGCGTTGAAGACGGAGGGCAGTACTTC	CSVEDGGQYF	TRBJ2-7	NA	TRBV29-1	few
TGCGCCAGCCTCGGGGACAGGGCATACAATGAGCAGTTCTTC	CASLGDRAYNEQFF	TRBJ2-1	TRBD1	TRBV5-1	few
TGTGCCAGCAGTCTCCCCTCGTCCTATGGCTACACCTTC	CASSLPSSYGYTF	TRBJ1-2	NA	TRBV12-3/TRBV12-4	few
TGCAGTGCTAGAGATCGGGGCAGCCGCACAGATACGCAGTATTTT	CSARDRGSRTDTQYF	TRBJ2-3	NA	TRBV20-1	once
TGCAGTGCGCCTAGCGCCCACACCTACGAGCAGTACTTC	CSAPSAHTYEQYF	TRBJ2-7	NA	TRBV20-1	NA
TGTGCCAGCAGTTTATCAGGACAGGGGGCCTCTGGGGCCAACGTCCTGACTTTC	CASSLSGQGASGANVLTF	TRBJ2-6	TRBD1	TRBV27	NA
TGTGCCAGCAGCTTAGTAGCGGGAGCCACCTACGAGCAGTACTTC	CASSLVAGATYEQYF	TRBJ2-7	TRBD2	TRBV7-2	NA
TGTGCCAGCAGTTTTTATCGGGGGAACACTGAAGCTTTCTTT	CASSFYRGNTEAFF	TRBJ1-1	NA	TRBV12-3/TRBV12-4	few
TGTGCCAGCAGTTTAAATAGCAATCAGCCCCAGCATTTT	CASSLNSNQPQHF	TRBJ1-5	NA	TRBV12-3/TRBV12-4	many
TGCAGCGCCATAGCGAGGAGCTCCTACAATGAGCAGTTCTTC	CSAIARSSYNEQFF	TRBJ2-1	NA	TRBV29-1	many
TGTGCCAGCGGCGCGGACAGGGTTCGAGGCTACACCTTC	CASGADRVRGYTF	TRBJ1-2	TRBD1	TRBV12-3/TRBV12-4	few
TGTGCCAGCAGCTTGATCGGGGGGTATAGATCACCCCTCCACTTT	CASSLIGGYRSPLHF	TRBJ1-6	NA	TRBV5-6	many
TGCAGTGCGAGAACCGGGACAGGGACGGCTAAGAATAATTCACCCCTCCACTTT	CSARTGTGTAKNNSPLHF	TRBJ1-6	TRBD1	TRBV20-1	few